These 25 T cell receptor beta chains share one sample of origin, sequenced in a study of OX40 agonist ivuxolimab in advanced cancers. Profiled with immunoSEQ multiplex PCR; TCRdb holds only in-frame clones, not every one. The sample has roughly 80,000 clones, under 95% seen once. This specimen was CD4+ or CD8+ T cells sorted from blood, taken in a trial of the OX40 agonist ivuxolimab. These receptors all come from an adult with an advanced solid tumor such as melanoma, head and neck, liver or kidney cancer.

This chain connects TRBV5-1 to TRBJ1-1; a possible D gene is TRBD1 (5 bases). Deletions cut 0 bases from V and 4 bases from J, with 13 bases between. The CDR3 is 15 residues long. Germline-derived CDR1 and CDR2 are SGHRS and YFSETQ. The CDR3: CASSLAQGLVTEAFF. In nucleotides, the CDR3 is TGCGCCAGCAGCTTGGCCCAGGGTCTCGTCACTGAAGCTTTCTTT.

The genes are TRBV5-8 and TRBJ1-1, with D possibly matching TRBD1 (6 bases). The V end was cut by 0 bases, the J end by 1 base, with 10 bases between. Germline values: CDR1 SGHTS, CDR2 YDEGEE. The CDR3 contains 15 residues. The CDR3 here is CASSLEAGANTEAFF. The CDR3 DNA sequence: TGTGCCAGCAGCTTGGAGGCAGGGGCGAACACTGAAGCTTTCTTT. The full variable domain, completed using reference TRBV5-8 and TRBJ1-1, is EAGVTQSPTHLIKTRGQQATLRCSPISGHTSVYWYQQALGLGLQFLLWYDEGEERNRGNFPPRFSGRQFPNYSSELNVNALELEDSALYLCASSLEAGANTEAFFGQGTRLTVV.

The chain employs TRBV7-7 and TRBJ1-3; no clear D. This CDR3 contains 15 residues. Germline V gene lookup returns CDR1 SSHAT and CDR2 FNYEAQ (reference sequence). The germline V and J ends were trimmed by 4 bases and 0 bases, with 10 bases remaining between them. CDR3 nucleotide sequence: TGTGCCAGCAGCTATCGTCCGATCTCTGGAAACACCATATATTTT. It is translated as CASSYRPISGNTIYF.

This rearrangement joins TRBV27 to TRBJ2-2; D is possibly TRBD1 (5 bases). This CDR3 is built from 15 residues. In germline, CDR1 is MNHEY, CDR2 SMNVEV (reference sequence). V lost 7 bases and J 6 bases, leaving 18 bases between the germline ends. The CDR3 region is CASTLGVAGAGELFF. Here the CDR3 DNA reads TGTGCCAGCACCTTAGGGGTAGCTGGAGCCGGGGAGCTGTTTTTT.

In its sample, this clone was seen once. The V call is TRBV7-8, the J call TRBJ1-1, with 8 bases identical to TRBD1. Losses at the gene ends were 5 bases for V and 11 bases for J; bases not matched to a gene: 16. This CDR3 comprises 15 residues. Germline values: CDR1 SGHVS, CDR2 FQNEAQ. The chain's CDR3 is CASSLRDRTAQEAFF. CDR3 DNA sequence: TGTGCCAGCAGCCTACGGGACAGGACGGCGCAGGAGGCTTTCTTT.

The rearrangement links TRBV11-2 to TRBJ2-3, with D tentatively TRBD2 (5 bases). V dropped 1 base and J dropped 0 bases, with 11 bases sitting between them. This CDR3 comprises 16 residues. Germline V gene lookup returns CDR1 SGHAT and CDR2 FQNNGV. The CDR3 bases are TGTGCCAGCAGCTTAGGGGTTCTAGCAAGCACAGATACGCAGTATTTT. Translated: CASSLGVLASTDTQYF.

The CDR3 region is CASSLAGGSEAFF. The CDR3 coding sequence is TGTGCCAGCAGCCTCGCCGGTGGATCTGAAGCTTTCTTT. The chain uses TRBV7-6 and TRBJ1-1; unclear D gene. Germline lookup yields CDR1 SGHVS and CDR2 FNYEAQ. CDR3 length: 13 amino acids. Between the trimmed V and J ends, which lost 5 bases and 6 bases, there was a span of 13 bases.

J is TRBJ2-1 and V is TRBV4-2; 9 bases fit TRBD2. From germline, CDR1 is LGHNA and CDR2 YNFKEQ. The ends lost 0 bases at V and 5 bases at J; junction bases unmatched: 2. This CDR3 is 15 amino acids long. This CDR3 is CASSQDSGRHNEQFF. The CDR3 DNA reads TGTGCCAGCAGCCAAGACAGCGGGAGGCACAATGAGCAGTTCTTC.

This chain joins TRBV4-3 and TRBJ1-2; D perhaps matches TRBD1 (6 bases). V was clipped by 1 base and J by 2 bases, with 20 bases between them. CDR3 length equals 18 residues. From germline, CDR1 is LGHNA and CDR2 YSLEER. The CDR3 spells CASSQGVAGRGPNYGYTF. CDR3 bases: TGCGCCAGCAGCCAAGGAGTCGCAGGCAGGGGACCGAACTATGGCTACACCTTC.

The chain is built from TRBV2 and TRBJ2-1; D is unclear. The CDR3 consists of 11 residues. The V and J ends lost 8 bases and 5 bases respectively, with 7 bases between them. CDR1 and CDR2 (germline): SNHLY, FYNNEI. This chain's CDR3 is CASLGNNEQFF. The CDR3 nucleotides read TGTGCCAGCTTAGGTAACAATGAGCAGTTCTTC.

V is TRBV10-3 and J is TRBJ1-5, with 10 bases identical to TRBD1. CDR1 and CDR2 (germline): ENHRY, SYGVKD. The CDR3 runs 16 residues. V trimming: 4 bases; J trimming: 4 bases; junction bases outside the gene matches: 7. The CDR3 DNA reads as TGTGCCATCAGTGCATTGGGGGGACAGGGGAATCAGCCCCAGCATTTT. Translated: CAISALGGQGNQPQHF.

The chain uses TRBV5-4 and TRBJ2-7; weak D call: TRBD1 (6 bases). The V and J ends lost 1 base and 2 bases respectively, with 10 bases between them. The CDR3 has 14 amino acids. CDR1 is SGHNT, CDR2 YYREEE, per germline (reference sequence). The CDR3 spells CASSLLPGAYEQYF. In DNA form, the CDR3 reads TGTGCCAGCAGCTTGTTGCCAGGGGCCTACGAGCAGTACTTC.

This chain links TRBV18 with TRBJ1-5, with D hard to call. The CDR3 loop spans 16 amino acids. V was clipped by 1 base and J by 0 bases, with 10 bases between them. From germline, CDR1 is KGHSH and CDR2 LQKENI. CDR3 in DNA: TGTGCCAGCTCACCACAGACCGCTTATAGCAATCAGCCCCAGCATTTT. As protein: CASSPQTAYSNQPQHF. Supplemented by reference TRBV18 and TRBJ1-5, the full variable domain reads NAGVMQNPRHLVRRRGQEARLRCSPMKGHSHVYWYRQLPEEGLKFMVYLQKENIIDESGMPKERFSAEFPKEGPSILRIQQVVRGDSAAYFCASSPQTAYSNQPQHFGDGTRLSIL.

This chain links TRBV19 with TRBJ2-5, with 15 bases that match TRBD2. Looked up from germline, CDR1 is LNHDA and CDR2 is SQIVND (reference sequence). The V segment lost 5 bases and the J segment 4 bases; nucleotides outside the gene matches: 2. This CDR3 spans 15 amino acids. This CDR3 is CASSWTSGGVETQYF. The DNA for the CDR3 is TGTGCCAGTAGTTGGACTAGCGGGGGGGTAGAGACCCAGTACTTC.

The chain employs TRBV7-2 and TRBJ1-4; TRBD1 is a possible D gene (5 bases). The germline V gene encodes CDR1 SGHTA and CDR2 FQGNSA. Deletions cut 5 bases from V and 7 bases from J, with 17 bases between. CDR3 length: 15 amino acids. The CDR3 nucleotides are TGTGCCAGCAGCCTGACCCGGGGGTCTAGTGAAAAACTGTTTTTT. It codes for CASSLTRGSSEKLFF.

The chain joins TRBV4-3 to TRBJ1-5, with 7 bases fitting TRBD1. The CDR3 runs 15 residues. J lost 8 bases, V lost 1 base, and 8 bases had no gene match. Germline V gene sequence: CDR1 LGHNA, CDR2 YSLEER. CDR3 sequence (DNA): TGCGCCAGCAGCCAAGGAACGGACAGGTCAGAGCCCCAGCATTTT. This encodes CASSQGTDRSEPQHF.

J is TRBJ2-1 and V is TRBV7-9; D unclear. Trimming took 2 bases from V and 4 from J, leaving 3 bases between them. Germline CDR1 and CDR2: SEHNR and FQNEAQ (reference sequence). The CDR3 totals 12 residues. The DNA of the CDR3 is TGTGCCAGCAGCTTACAGTACAATGAGCAGTTCTTC. Encoded protein: CASSLQYNEQFF. The whole variable domain, filled in from reference TRBV7-9 and TRBJ2-1, reads DTGVSQNPRHKITKRGQNVTFRCDPISEHNRLYWYRQTLGQGPEFLTYFQNEAQLEKSRLLSDRFSAERPKGSFSTLEIQRTEQGDSAMYLCASSLQYNEQFFGPGTRLTVL.

The V and J genes are TRBV28 and TRBJ2-1, with TRBD2 matching 12 bases. This CDR3 is built from 16 residues. Per germline, CDR1 MDHEN and CDR2 SYDVKM. V lost 3 bases and J lost 7; bases outside the gene matches: 7. DNA of the CDR3: TGTGCCAGCAGTTTTTCTAGCGGGAGGGCCTGGAATGAGCAGTTCTTC. It codes for CASSFSSGRAWNEQFF.

This rearrangement joins TRBV11-2 to TRBJ2-1; D remains ambiguous. The V gene lost 4 bases and the J gene lost 6 bases, with 10 bases spanning the gap. The CDR3 sequence is 13 residues long. The germline CDR1 and CDR2 sequences are SGHAT and FQNNGV. This chain's CDR3 is CASSSGQSNEQFF. CDR3 DNA sequence: TGTGCCAGCAGCTCGGGCCAGAGCAATGAGCAGTTCTTC.

The chain combines TRBV28 with TRBJ2-6; TRBD1 or TRBD2 may be the D gene (5 bases each). Between the trimmed V and J ends, which lost 1 base and 3 bases, there was a span of 10 bases. CDR1 and CDR2 from the germline V gene are MDHEN and SYDVKM. This CDR3 is built from 16 residues. The CDR3 loop reads CASSLYGAGGANVLTF. The CDR3 DNA follows: TGTGCCAGCAGTTTATATGGGGCGGGTGGGGCCAACGTCCTGACTTTC. Full variable domain (outside the CDR3, taken from reference TRBV28 and TRBJ2-6): DVKVTQSSRYLVKRTGEKVFLECVQDMDHENMFWYRQDPGLGLRLIYFSYDVKMKEKGDIPEGYSVSREKKERFSLILESASTNQTSMYLCASSLYGAGGANVLTFGAGSRLTVL.

This clone is a singleton in its sample. The V and J genes are TRBV23-1 and TRBJ1-4, with D hard to call. TRBV23-1 is treated as an ORF (open reading frame) with a function not yet certain. V was pared by 5 bases and J by 3 bases, with 22 bases between. This CDR3 comprises 18 residues. The CDR3 reads CASSFFTQFRWANEKLFF. The CDR3 nucleotides are TGCGCCAGCAGTTTCTTCACACAATTTAGGTGGGCTAATGAAAAACTGTTTTTT.

The V call is TRBV5-8, the J call TRBJ2-3; 12 bases line up with TRBD1. V lost 4 bases, J lost 5 bases, and 11 bases stayed unmatched. The germline V gene has CDR1 SGHTS and CDR2 YDEGEE. The CDR3 is made up of 17 amino acids. The CDR3, as DNA: TGTGCCAGCAGCCATATGGGACAGGGGGCAACGGGAGATACGCAGTATTTT. It yields the protein CASSHMGQGATGDTQYF.

The chain combines TRBV30 with TRBJ2-5; either TRBD1 or TRBD2 may fit D (5 bases each). Per the germline V gene, CDR1 is GTSNPN and CDR2 is SVGIG (reference sequence). V shed 5 bases and J shed 7 bases, with 14 bases lying between them. The CDR3 is 12 amino acids. DNA of the CDR3: TGTGCCTGGGACGGACAAGGAGGGACCCAGTACTTC. This gives the protein CAWDGQGGTQYF.

This clone is a singleton in its sample. J is TRBJ2-1 and V is TRBV9; D is perhaps TRBD2 (6 bases). This CDR3 contains 15 residues. Trimming pared 2 bases from V and 1 base from J, leaving 10 bases between. Germline V lookup: CDR1 SGDLS, CDR2 YYNGEE. The CDR3 nucleotides are TGTGCCAGCAGCGTTATGAGCGGGTCCTACAATGAGCAGTTCTTC. Translated, it gives CASSVMSGSYNEQFF. The variable domain in full, completed from reference TRBV9 and TRBJ2-1, reads DSGVTQTPKHLITATGQRVTLRCSPRSGDLSVYWYQQSLDQGLQFLIQYYNGEERAKGNILERFSAQQFPDLHSELNLSSLELGDSALYFCASSVMSGSYNEQFFGPGTRLTVL.

The chain carries TRBV27 and TRBJ2-3; D gene ambiguous. The CDR3 sequence is 12 residues long. Germline V CDR1 and CDR2: MNHEY, SMNVEV (reference sequence). Trimming removed 8 bases at V and 1 base at J, with 7 bases between. CDR3 residues: CASFSGTDTQYF. The CDR3 DNA reads as TGTGCCAGCTTTTCGGGCACAGATACGCAGTATTTT.